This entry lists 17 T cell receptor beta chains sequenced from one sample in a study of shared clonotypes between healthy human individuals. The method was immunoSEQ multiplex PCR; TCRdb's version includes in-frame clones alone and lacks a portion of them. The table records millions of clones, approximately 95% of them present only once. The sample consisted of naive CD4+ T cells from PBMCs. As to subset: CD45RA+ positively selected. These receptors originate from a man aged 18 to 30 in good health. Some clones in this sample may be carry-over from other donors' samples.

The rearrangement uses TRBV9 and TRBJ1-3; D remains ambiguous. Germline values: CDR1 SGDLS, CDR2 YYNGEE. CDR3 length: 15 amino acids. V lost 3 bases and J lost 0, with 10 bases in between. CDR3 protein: CASSGTGFSGNTIYF. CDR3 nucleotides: TGTGCCAGCAGCGGGACGGGATTCTCTGGAAACACCATATATTTT.

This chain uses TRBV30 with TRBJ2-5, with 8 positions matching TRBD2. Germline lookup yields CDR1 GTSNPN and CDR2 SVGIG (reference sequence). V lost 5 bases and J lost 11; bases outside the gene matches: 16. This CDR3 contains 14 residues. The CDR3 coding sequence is TGTGCCTGGTCCAAAGAGCGGGAGCGTCGGGAGCAGTACTTC. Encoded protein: CAWSKERERREQYF.

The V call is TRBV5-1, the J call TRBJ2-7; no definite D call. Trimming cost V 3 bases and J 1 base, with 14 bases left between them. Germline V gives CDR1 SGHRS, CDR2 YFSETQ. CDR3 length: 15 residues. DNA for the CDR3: TGCGCCAGCAGCTCCCGGATGGGAAGTTCCTACGAGCAGTACTTC. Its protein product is CASSSRMGSSYEQYF.

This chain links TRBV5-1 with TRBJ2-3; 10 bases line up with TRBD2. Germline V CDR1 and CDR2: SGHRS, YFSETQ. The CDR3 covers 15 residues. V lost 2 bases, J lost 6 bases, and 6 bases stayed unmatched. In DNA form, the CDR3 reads TGCGCCAGCAGCTTCAGAATAGCGGGAGGTGATACGCAGTATTTT. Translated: CASSFRIAGGDTQYF.

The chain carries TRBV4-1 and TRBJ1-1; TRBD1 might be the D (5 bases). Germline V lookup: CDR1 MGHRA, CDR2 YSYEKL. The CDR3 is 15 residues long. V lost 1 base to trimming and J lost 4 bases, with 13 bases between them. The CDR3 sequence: CASSQGLGARTEAFF. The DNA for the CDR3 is TGCGCCAGCAGCCAAGGGTTAGGGGCTCGCACTGAAGCTTTCTTT.

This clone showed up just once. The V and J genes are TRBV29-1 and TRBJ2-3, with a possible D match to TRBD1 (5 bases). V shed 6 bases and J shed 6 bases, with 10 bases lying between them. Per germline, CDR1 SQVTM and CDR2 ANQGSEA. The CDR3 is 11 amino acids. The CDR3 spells CSVIHRDTQYF. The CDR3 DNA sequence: TGCAGCGTCATTCACAGGGATACGCAGTATTTT.

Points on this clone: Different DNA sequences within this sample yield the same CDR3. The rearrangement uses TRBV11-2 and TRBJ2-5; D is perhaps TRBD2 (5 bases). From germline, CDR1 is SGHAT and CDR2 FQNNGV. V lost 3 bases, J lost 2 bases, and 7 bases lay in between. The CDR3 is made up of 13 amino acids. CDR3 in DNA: TGTGCCAGCAGCTTCGGCGGGCAAGAGACCCAGTACTTC. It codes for CASSFGGQETQYF.

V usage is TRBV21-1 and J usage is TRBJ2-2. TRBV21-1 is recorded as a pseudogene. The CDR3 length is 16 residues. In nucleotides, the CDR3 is TGTGCCAGCAGCAAAGCGCGACGGATGAACACCGGGGAGCTGTTTTTT. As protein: CASSKARRMNTGELFF.

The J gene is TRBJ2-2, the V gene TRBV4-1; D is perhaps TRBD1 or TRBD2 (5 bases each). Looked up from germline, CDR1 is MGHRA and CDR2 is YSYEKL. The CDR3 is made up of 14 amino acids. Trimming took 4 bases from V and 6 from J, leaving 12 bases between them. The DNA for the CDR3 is TGCGCCAGCAGCCCCGTGAGGGGAGCCGGGGAGCTGTTTTTT. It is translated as CASSPVRGAGELFF.

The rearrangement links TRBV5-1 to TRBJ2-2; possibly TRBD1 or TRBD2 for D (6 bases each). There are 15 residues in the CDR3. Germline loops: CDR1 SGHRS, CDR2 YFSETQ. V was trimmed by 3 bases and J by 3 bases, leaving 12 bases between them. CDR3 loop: CASSSNGGHTGELFF. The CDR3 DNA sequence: TGCGCCAGCAGCTCCAATGGGGGGCACACCGGGGAGCTGTTTTTT.

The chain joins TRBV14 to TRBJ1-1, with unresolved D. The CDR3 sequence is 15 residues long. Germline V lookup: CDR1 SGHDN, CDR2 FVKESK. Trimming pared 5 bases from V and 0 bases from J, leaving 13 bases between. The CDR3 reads CASSNRREVNTEAFF. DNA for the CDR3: TGTGCCAGCAGCAATAGGAGGGAGGTGAACACTGAAGCTTTCTTT.

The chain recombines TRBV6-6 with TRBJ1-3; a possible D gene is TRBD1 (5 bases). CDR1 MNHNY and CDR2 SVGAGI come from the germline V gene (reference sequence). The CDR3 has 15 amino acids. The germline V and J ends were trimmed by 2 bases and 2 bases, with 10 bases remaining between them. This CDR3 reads CASSYRTQPGNTIYF. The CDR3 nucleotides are TGTGCCAGCAGTTACCGGACACAGCCTGGAAACACCATATATTTT.

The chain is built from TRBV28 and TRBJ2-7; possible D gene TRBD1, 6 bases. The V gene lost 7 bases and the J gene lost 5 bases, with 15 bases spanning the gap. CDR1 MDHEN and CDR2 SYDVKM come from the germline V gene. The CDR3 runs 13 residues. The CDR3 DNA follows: TGTGCCAGCAATCGACAGGCGTCGGACGAGCAGTACTTC. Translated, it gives CASNRQASDEQYF.

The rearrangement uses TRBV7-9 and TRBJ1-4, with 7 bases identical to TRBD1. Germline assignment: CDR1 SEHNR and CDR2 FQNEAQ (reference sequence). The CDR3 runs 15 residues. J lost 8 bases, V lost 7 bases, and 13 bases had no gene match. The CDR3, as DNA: TGTGCCAGCACCACCGCCGGCAGGGGGAAAGAAAAACTGTTTTTT. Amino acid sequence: CASTTAGRGKEKLFF. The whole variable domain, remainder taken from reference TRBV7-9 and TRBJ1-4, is DTGVSQNPRHKITKRGQNVTFRCDPISEHNRLYWYRQTLGQGPEFLTYFQNEAQLEKSRLLSDRFSAERPKGSFSTLEIQRTEQGDSAMYLCASTTAGRGKEKLFFGSGTQLSVL.

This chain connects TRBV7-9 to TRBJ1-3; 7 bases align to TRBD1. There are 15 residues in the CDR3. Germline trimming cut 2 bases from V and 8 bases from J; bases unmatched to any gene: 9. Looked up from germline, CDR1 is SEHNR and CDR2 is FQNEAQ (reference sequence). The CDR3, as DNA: TGTGCCAGCAGCTTATCCCGACAGGGTTATGACACCATATATTTT. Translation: CASSLSRQGYDTIYF.

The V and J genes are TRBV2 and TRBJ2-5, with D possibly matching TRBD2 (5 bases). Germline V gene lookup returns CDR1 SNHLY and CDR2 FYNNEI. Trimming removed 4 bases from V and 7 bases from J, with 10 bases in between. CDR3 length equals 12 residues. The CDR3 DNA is TGTGCCAGCAGTGCCAACGGAGGGACCCAGTACTTC. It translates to CASSANGGTQYF.

Here the CDR3 reads CASSQDLLAGSVGETQYF. In DNA, the CDR3 is TGTGCCAGCAGCCAAGATCTACTAGCGGGATCGGTTGGAGAGACCCAGTACTTC. The chain uses TRBV14 and TRBJ2-5; 10 positions match TRBD2. The CDR3 consists of 18 residues. The ends lost 0 bases at V and 4 bases at J; junction bases unmatched: 11. Germline V lookup: CDR1 SGHDN, CDR2 FVKESK. Complete variable domain (other parts from reference TRBV14 and TRBJ2-5): EAGVTQFPSHSVIEKGQTVTLRCDPISGHDNLYWYRRVMGKEIKFLLHFVKESKQDESGMPNNRFLAERTGGTYSTLKVQPAELEDSGVYFCASSQDLLAGSVGETQYFGPGTRLLVL.